These 27 T cell receptor beta chains came from one sample sequenced in a study of regulatory T cells in long-lasting Graves disease. The TCR beta library used iRepertoire HTBI primers with Arm-PCR amplification of CDR3. TCRdb re-analysed the multiplex PCR reads in MiXCR, keeping a single row per CDR3 protein. The sample carries a few hundred thousand distinct CDR3 sequences, around 19% recorded once. Time point of the sample: newly diagnosed GD, antithyroid drugs for less than 3 months. RNA isolated from PBMCs was used to make the TCR library. Material: peripheral blood mononuclear cells (PBMCs), obtained at new diagnosis, from a patient treated with antithyroid drugs. The receptor source for this set is a female donor with Graves disease.

This clonotype came up many times. The DNA for the CDR3 is TGCAGCGTCAGGGATCAAGAGACCCAGTACTTC. It codes for CSVRDQETQYF. J is TRBJ2-5 and V is TRBV29-1; possibly TRBD1 for D (5 bases). The CDR3 runs 11 residues. The V gene's germline CDR1 is SQVTM and CDR2 ANQGSEA. The V gene lost 6 bases and the J gene lost 2 bases, with 7 bases spanning the gap.

This clonotype was counted at least ten times. The chain carries TRBV19 and TRBJ2-1; D tentatively fits TRBD1 or TRBD2 (6 bases each). This CDR3 contains 14 residues. Germline values: CDR1 LNHDA, CDR2 SQIVND (reference sequence). V was pared by 5 bases and J by 5 bases, with 13 bases between. The CDR3: CASSFYRGDNEQFF. The CDR3 DNA reads TGTGCCAGTAGTTTCTATAGGGGGGACAATGAGCAGTTCTTC.

This clonotype was counted at least ten times. The V and J genes are TRBV20-1 and TRBJ2-1; 10 bases agree with TRBD1. The CDR3 runs 18 residues. V was pared by 1 base and J by 0 bases, with 9 bases of the junction left unmatched. Germline V CDR1 and CDR2: DFQATT, SNEGSKA (reference sequence). This CDR3 is CSARVGQGSSYSYNEQFF. CDR3 bases: TGCAGTGCTAGAGTGGGACAGGGGTCATCCTACTCCTACAATGAGCAGTTCTTC.

This clonotype has a count of ten or more. This chain links TRBV2 with TRBJ1-4; D gene unclear. The CDR3 extends over 13 amino acids. V was trimmed by 5 bases and J by 8 bases, leaving 12 bases between them. The germline V gene encodes CDR1 SNHLY and CDR2 FYNNEI. The CDR3 sequence is CASSPFDGEKLFF. The CDR3 DNA follows: TGTGCCAGCAGTCCCTTTGATGGGGAAAAACTGTTTTTT.

This clonotype was counted many times. The genes are TRBV27 and TRBJ1-2, with unresolved D. CDR3 length equals 13 residues. The germline V and J ends were trimmed by 3 bases and 0 bases, with 5 bases remaining between them. Germline loops: CDR1 MNHEY, CDR2 SMNVEV (reference sequence). The chain's CDR3 is CASSFEANYGYTF. The DNA for the CDR3 is TGTGCCAGCAGTTTCGAAGCTAACTATGGCTACACCTTC.

The rearrangement joins TRBV12-3 or TRBV12-4 to TRBJ2-2; D ambiguous. The ends were cut back, 1 base at V and 0 bases at J, with 6 bases in the middle. This CDR3 is 15 amino acids long. The CDR3 DNA is TGTGCCAGCAGTTTAGGGCAGGCGAACACCGGGGAGCTGTTTTTT. This encodes CASSLGQANTGELFF.

This clonotype was observed at least ten times. This chain joins TRBV12-3 or TRBV12-4 and TRBJ1-2; 7 positions agree with TRBD1. This CDR3 comprises 14 residues. Trimming took 5 bases from V and 4 from J; bases not matched to a gene: 7. This CDR3 reads CASSPRTGSYGYTF. CDR3 DNA: TGTGCCAGCAGTCCCCGGACAGGATCCTATGGCTACACCTTC.

This chain links TRBV7-9 with TRBJ2-4; TRBD2 matches at 9 bases. The CDR3 spans 15 residues. Germline V lookup: CDR1 SEHNR, CDR2 FQNEAQ (reference sequence). V gave up 5 bases and J gave up 7 bases; unmatched junction bases: 9. CDR3 residues: CASSRGGDPSNIQYF. The CDR3 DNA reads TGTGCCAGCAGCCGCGGGGGGGACCCCTCGAACATTCAGTACTTC.

The sample holds a few counts of this clonotype. The chain has TRBV28 and TRBJ2-7, with D hard to call. The ends were cut back, 4 bases at V and 3 bases at J, with 19 bases in the middle. This CDR3 is 16 amino acids long. Germline-derived CDR1 and CDR2 are MDHEN and SYDVKM. DNA of the CDR3: TGTGCCAGCAGTTGGCCCAGATACGATGGGCACTACGAGCAGTACTTC. Translation gives CASSWPRYDGHYEQYF.

This clonotype was recorded many times. The V gene is TRBV27, the J gene TRBJ2-1, with unresolved D. The V gene's germline CDR1 is MNHEY and CDR2 SMNVEV (reference sequence). V was trimmed by 8 bases and J by 1 base, leaving 12 bases between them. The CDR3 consists of 14 residues. The CDR3 reads CASQGIGSYNEQFF. Here the CDR3 DNA reads TGTGCCAGCCAAGGGATCGGGTCCTACAATGAGCAGTTCTTC.

The CDR3: CSAPDRGSGEGTDTQYF. CDR3 sequence (DNA): TGCAGTGCTCCGGACAGGGGTAGTGGGGAGGGCACAGATACGCAGTATTTT. This chain connects TRBV20-1 to TRBJ2-3, with 9 bases fitting TRBD1. Trimming cost V 5 bases and J 1 base; bases outside gene matches: 13. CDR1 DFQATT and CDR2 SNEGSKA come from the germline V gene (reference sequence). This CDR3 spans 17 amino acids.

This clonotype has at least ten counts. V gene TRBV5-5 combines with J gene TRBJ2-3, with no clear D. CDR3 length equals 13 residues. Trimming shortened V by 4 bases and J by 2 bases, and 8 bases separated the two germline ends. Germline CDR1 is SGHKS and CDR2 is YYEKEE (reference sequence). CDR3 residues: CASSPEYTDTQYF. The CDR3, as DNA: TGTGCCAGCAGCCCTGAGTACACAGATACGCAGTATTTT.

The genes are TRBV28 and TRBJ2-2; D ambiguous. Germline values: CDR1 MDHEN, CDR2 SYDVKM. CDR3 length equals 13 residues. V was shortened by 6 bases and J by 7 bases, with 12 bases between the two germline ends. This chain's CDR3 is CASRTYMGGELFF. The CDR3 DNA reads TGTGCCAGCAGAACCTACATGGGCGGGGAGCTGTTTTTT.

This clonotype was recorded many times. The chain combines TRBV6-1 with TRBJ1-1; 7 bases are a match to TRBD1. Germline loops: CDR1 MNHNS, CDR2 SASEGT. This CDR3 has 14 amino acids. V dropped 5 bases and J dropped 2; count of bases not matched to a gene: 5. The CDR3 DNA reads TGTGCCAGCAGTACACAGGGGATAAACACTGAAGCTTTCTTT. It yields the protein CASSTQGINTEAFF.

As to this clonotype: A much bigger clone sits one base away, suggesting this may be a read error. The chain is built from TRBV9 and TRBJ2-1; perhaps TRBD1 as D (6 bases). The CDR3 spans 16 residues. Trimming took off 3 bases at V and 8 bases at J, with 21 bases between the two ends. Germline V gene sequence: CDR1 SGDLS, CDR2 YYNGEE. CDR3 amino acids: CASSGRTVPGVDEQFF. CDR3 in DNA: TGTGCCAGCAGCGGGCGGACAGTCCCAGGAGTTGATGAGCAGTTCTTC. Variable domain in full (rest from reference TRBV9 and TRBJ2-1): DSGVTQTPKHLITATGQRVTLRCSPRSGDLSVYWYQQSLDQGLQFLIQYYNGEERAKGNILERFSAQQFPDLHSELNLSSLELGDSALYFCASSGRTVPGVDEQFFGPGTRLTVL.

In its sample, this clonotype was seen many times. The rearrangement uses TRBV10-3 and TRBJ1-1; D perhaps matches TRBD1 (5 bases). Trimming stripped 6 bases from V and 1 base from J, with 18 bases between. CDR3 length equals 16 residues. In germline, CDR1 is ENHRY, CDR2 SYGVKD. The CDR3 sequence: CAIRDDSLRGNTEAFF. CDR3 DNA: TGTGCCATCAGGGACGACAGTTTGAGAGGGAACACTGAAGCTTTCTTT.

This clonotype was detected many times. In DNA form, the CDR3 reads TGTGCTATACTAGCGGGAGTTGATACGCAGTATTTT. This sequence encodes CAILAGVDTQYF. This chain joins TRBV6-2 or TRBV6-3 and TRBJ2-3; the match to TRBD2 covers 11 bases. CDR3 length: 12 residues. Germline-derived CDR1 and CDR2 are MNHEY and SVGEGT.

This clonotype came up many times. The V and J genes are TRBV7-2 and TRBJ1-1, with D perhaps matching TRBD1 (5 bases). Trimming cost V 1 base and J 0 bases, with 12 bases left between them. CDR1 SGHTA and CDR2 FQGNSA come from the germline V gene. The CDR3 sequence is 16 residues long. CDR3 amino acids: CASSLVGAGMNTEAFF. CDR3 DNA: TGTGCCAGCAGCTTAGTCGGAGCAGGGATGAACACTGAAGCTTTCTTT. The complete variable domain, with remaining parts taken from reference TRBV7-2 and TRBJ1-1, reads GAGVSQSPSNKVTEKGKDVELRCDPISGHTALYWYRQSLGQGLEFLIYFQGNSAPDKSGLPSDRFSAERTGGSVSTLTIQRTQQEDSAVYLCASSLVGAGMNTEAFFGQGTRLTVV.

This clonotype was recorded many times. J is TRBJ2-7 and V is TRBV7-9, with 10 bases that match TRBD2. Germline-derived CDR1 and CDR2 are SEHNR and FQNEAQ (reference sequence). The V gene end was trimmed by 1 base and the J gene end by 5 bases; junction bases not matched to a gene: 5. This CDR3 region has 15 residues. The DNA for the CDR3 is TGTGCCAGCAGCTTAGATAGCGGGAGGAATCACGAGCAGTACTTC. Its translation: CASSLDSGRNHEQYF.

The rearrangement uses TRBV3-1 and TRBJ1-4; D uncertain. The CDR3 sequence is 14 residues long. Trimming removed 6 bases at V and 0 bases at J, with 8 bases between. The germline gives CDR1 LGHDT, CDR2 YNNKEL (reference sequence). The CDR3 DNA is TGTGCCAGCAGGCAGGTGGCAACTAATGAAAAACTGTTTTTT. Encoded protein: CASRQVATNEKLFF.

This clonotype was seen at least ten times. The chain links TRBV11-1 to TRBJ2-7; possible D gene TRBD2, 6 bases. V was shortened by 5 bases and J by 0 bases, with 17 bases between the two germline ends. Germline lookup yields CDR1 SGHAT and CDR2 FQDESV (reference sequence). CDR3 length equals 16 residues. The CDR3 sequence: CASSPGRSVSSYEQYF. In nucleotides, the CDR3 is TGTGCCAGCAGCCCTGGGAGGAGCGTGAGCTCCTACGAGCAGTACTTC.

This clonotype was observed many times. The chain is built from TRBV6-5 and TRBJ2-2, with 8 bases aligning to TRBD2. The CDR3 totals 16 residues. After removal of 2 bases from V and 6 bases from J, the junction contained 8 bases not matched to a gene. Germline CDR1 is MNHEY and CDR2 is SVGAGI. CDR3 sequence: CASSYPRGTSPGELFF. The DNA of the CDR3 is TGTGCCAGCAGTTACCCCCGAGGGACTAGTCCCGGGGAGCTGTTTTTT.

This clonotype was seen a few times. The chain carries TRBV4-2 and TRBJ1-2; D is possibly TRBD1 (5 bases). Trimming pared 2 bases from V and 3 bases from J, leaving 10 bases between. The CDR3 runs 14 residues. Germline V CDR1 and CDR2: LGHNA, YNFKEQ. CDR3 in DNA: TGTGCCAGCAGCCAAATTCTAGGGGACTATGGCTACACCTTC. Translation: CASSQILGDYGYTF.

This clonotype has ten or more counts. CDR3 residues: CASSFGGGGTSTDTQYF. CDR3 sequence (DNA): TGTGCCAGCAGTTTTGGAGGTGGCGGGACAAGCACAGATACGCAGTATTTT. V is TRBV27 and J is TRBJ2-3; perhaps D is TRBD1 or TRBD2 (6 bases each). Germline V gene lookup returns CDR1 MNHEY and CDR2 SMNVEV (reference sequence). The CDR3 extends over 17 amino acids. Trimming shortened V by 3 bases and J by 0 bases, and 16 bases separated the two germline ends.

This clonotype was picked up one time. The chain joins TRBV7-6 to TRBJ2-3; a possible D gene is TRBD2 (6 bases). Trimming shortened V by 4 bases and J by 5 bases, and 16 bases separated the two germline ends. CDR1 and CDR2 (germline): SGHVS, FNYEAQ. The CDR3 covers 15 residues. This CDR3 is CASSSGTPPLDTQYF. The CDR3 DNA follows: TGTGCCAGCAGCTCCGGGACTCCGCCCTTAGATACGCAGTATTTT.

This clonotype has at least ten counts. The rearrangement links TRBV4-1 to TRBJ1-1; tentatively, D is TRBD1 (6 bases). The CDR3 is 16 amino acids. Trimming took off 4 bases at V and 6 bases at J, with 21 bases between the two ends. Germline CDR1 and CDR2: MGHRA and YSYEKL. In DNA, the CDR3 is TGCGCCAGCAGCCCCTCCCTGGGGGGGGGCGTTGCTGAAGCTTTCTTT. Its protein product is CASSPSLGGGVAEAFF.

This chain joins TRBV11-2 and TRBJ2-7; 8 nucleotides align to TRBD2. The junction had 2 bases not matched to a gene; V was cut back by 3 bases and J by 1 base. The CDR3 is 14 amino acids. Per the germline V gene, CDR1 is SGHAT and CDR2 is FQNNGV. The DNA of the CDR3 is TGTGCCAGCAGCTTTGCGGGGGGTTCCTACGAGCAGTACTTC. This sequence encodes CASSFAGGSYEQYF.